This T cell receptor beta chain was identified in a study of shared clonotypes between healthy human individuals. Study-wide points: Estimated richness values were generally larger in naive subsets than in memory subsets. Large sequencing depth failed to make sorted-subset sequencing complete, rarefaction showed. Only blood was sampled; tissue repertoires likely differ.

This CDR3 contains 16 residues. Trimming at V came to 7 bases and at J to 2 bases, leaving 6 bases not matched to a gene. Germline values: CDR1 MNHEY, CDR2 SMNVEV (reference sequence). Assay: immunoSEQ multiplex PCR; the TCRdb copy retains only in-frame clones and omits some. The repertoire includes millions of clones, just under 95% of them detected once, and around 1.1% sits in the top ten. A note on this clone: Its antigen remains unknown.

Naive CD8 populations comprised CD45RO-negative cells positively selected for CCR7, excluding terminally differentiated effector memory CD45RA+ cells. Healthy HIV-negative adults without recent acute infections or vaccinations served as donors. The source is a man aged 18 to 30 in good health. The sequenced sample was naive CD8+ T cells sorted from blood. The chain recombines TRBV27 with TRBJ2-3, with 13 positions matching TRBD2. CDR3 bases: TGTGCCAGCACTCCGGGACTAGCGGGATTCACAGATACGCAGTATTTT. The encoded protein is CASTPGLAGFTDTQYF.